Below, 23 T cell receptor beta chains from the same sample are listed, as sequenced in a study of blood T cell repertoires in COVID-19 (dated by TCRdb to 2020 to 2021). Library construction relied on the immunoSEQ multiplex PCR assay. TCRdb holds this immuneACCESS table with in-frame rearrangements only. Some clones are missing; in checked studies, unresolved V genes explain under half, and the rest has no known cause. For this sample there are 350,000 to 450,000 clones; roughly nine tenths appear just once. Approximately 1.5% of the sample belongs to the ten largest clones. Sequenced material: PBMCs or T cells enriched from blood (not recorded which). The receptors were sampled from a woman in her thirties who had recovered from COVID-19.

This chain links TRBV29-1 with TRBJ2-1; 12 bases map to TRBD2. The J segment lost 7 bases and the V segment lost 6 bases, leaving 10 bases of the junction unmatched. Germline CDR1 is SQVTM and CDR2 is ANQGSEA. This CDR3 has 15 amino acids. CDR3 nucleotides: TGCAGCGTGGGTCCTAGCGGGAGGGGTATGAATGAGCAGTTCTTC. Protein sequence: CSVGPSGRGMNEQFF.

This clone was detected a few times. V is TRBV4-3 and J is TRBJ2-1; TRBD2 matches at 9 bases. The CDR3 runs to 16 residues. The junction had 10 bases not matched to a gene; V was cut back by 1 base and J by 9 bases. Germline values: CDR1 LGHNA, CDR2 YSLEER. CDR3 loop: CASSQAGTSFSSEQFF. The CDR3 DNA is TGCGCCAGCAGCCAAGCCGGGACTAGCTTTAGTAGTGAGCAGTTCTTC.

This sequence joins TRBV19 and TRBJ1-2, with 7 bases fitting TRBD1. V gave up 6 bases and J gave up 8 bases; unmatched junction bases: 24. The germline gives CDR1 LNHDA, CDR2 SQIVND (reference sequence). This CDR3 spans 18 amino acids. The chain's CDR3 is CASSLRRDRGPRPGGYTF. The CDR3 bases are TGTGCCAGTAGCTTACGTCGGGATAGGGGGCCTAGGCCTGGCGGCTACACCTTC.

This clone was seen only a few times. This rearrangement joins TRBV7-9 to TRBJ2-7, with D possibly being TRBD2 (7 bases). CDR1 is SEHNR, CDR2 FQNEAQ, per germline (reference sequence). The V and J ends lost 5 bases and 2 bases respectively, with 19 bases between them. This CDR3 contains 16 residues. The CDR3 protein is CASSPMGAGDPYEQYF. For the CDR3, the DNA is TGTGCCAGCAGCCCTATGGGGGCGGGGGACCCCTACGAGCAGTACTTC.

This clone was counted a single time. This chain uses TRBV24-1 with TRBJ2-7; TRBD2 matches at 7 bases. Germline V gene lookup returns CDR1 KGHDR and CDR2 SFDVKD. The CDR3 sequence is 14 residues long. The junction had 7 bases not matched to a gene; V was cut back by 7 bases and J by 2 bases. The CDR3 loop reads CATSPSGLTYEQYF. CDR3 nucleotide sequence: TGTGCCACCAGCCCTAGCGGACTCACCTACGAGCAGTACTTC.

V usage is TRBV28 and J usage is TRBJ2-3; 8 bases align to TRBD1. The CDR3 covers 18 residues. Germline CDR1 MDHEN, CDR2 SYDVKM. The trim removed 7 bases at V and 3 bases at J, leaving 18 bases unmatched. CDR3 DNA sequence: TGTGCCAGCATGCCCTCCAAACAGGGGGTCTTACCTACAGATACGCAGTATTTT. Amino acids: CASMPSKQGVLPTDTQYF.

The genes are TRBV30 and TRBJ2-7; D is possibly TRBD2 (5 bases). V dropped 0 bases and J dropped 5 bases, with 8 bases sitting between them. Germline assignment: CDR1 GTSNPN and CDR2 SVGIG (reference sequence). The CDR3 runs 12 residues. The CDR3 region has the DNA TGTGCCTGGAGTGTACGGGGAAACGAGCAGTACTTC. Amino acid sequence: CAWSVRGNEQYF.

The rearrangement joins TRBV28 to TRBJ1-2, with 12 positions matching TRBD1. Germline assignment: CDR1 MDHEN and CDR2 SYDVKM. V shed 7 bases, J shed 5 bases, and the junction held 14 bases outside the gene matches. The CDR3 has 17 residues. The CDR3 here is CASTSGGQGANSYGYTF. Written as DNA, the CDR3 is TGTGCCAGCACCTCGGGGGGACAGGGGGCGAATAGTTATGGCTACACCTTC.

The chain has TRBV7-9 and TRBJ2-5; D is ambiguous. Germline lookup yields CDR1 SEHNR and CDR2 FQNEAQ (reference sequence). This CDR3 is 15 amino acids long. Trimming took 5 bases from V and 5 from J, leaving 18 bases between them. DNA for the CDR3: TGTGCCAGCAGCACCACTGACGCTAAGAGGGAGACCCAGTACTTC. It translates to CASSTTDAKRETQYF.

The chain is built from TRBV4-2 and TRBJ2-1; TRBD1 matches 9 bases. This CDR3 is built from 16 residues. Per germline, CDR1 LGHNA and CDR2 YNFKEQ. V gave up 5 bases and J gave up 5 bases; unmatched junction bases: 10. CDR3 protein: CASSYTRQGVDNEQFF. CDR3 nucleotide sequence: TGTGCCAGCAGCTATACTAGACAGGGGGTGGACAATGAGCAGTTCTTC.

The chain uses TRBV10-2 and TRBJ1-1; 7 bases align to TRBD1. The CDR3 totals 16 residues. J lost 3 bases, V lost 6 bases, and 13 bases had no gene match. Germline loops: CDR1 WSHSY, CDR2 SAAADI. The CDR3 bases are TGCGCCAGCAGCCCCAGGACAGGTCCCAGGGACACTGAAGCTTTCTTT. This translates into CASSPRTGPRDTEAFF.

This clone occurred once. The rearrangement links TRBV14 to TRBJ2-1; 10 nucleotides align to TRBD2. Trimming took 4 bases from V and 3 from J; bases not matched to a gene: 9. This CDR3 has 17 amino acids. Germline CDR1 and CDR2: SGHDN and FVKESK. CDR3 DNA: TGTGCCAGCAGCCGGGGGGCACTAGCGGGATTCTACAATGAGCAGTTCTTC. As protein: CASSRGALAGFYNEQFF.

This sequence joins TRBV5-4 and TRBJ2-3, with no clear D. From germline, CDR1 is SGHNT and CDR2 YYREEE (reference sequence). Trimming left V 5 bases short and J 0 bases short, with 10 bases between. This CDR3 region has 14 residues. This CDR3 reads CASSQRLSTDTQYF. In DNA, the CDR3 is TGTGCCAGCAGTCAAAGACTTAGCACAGATACGCAGTATTTT.

The chain carries TRBV30 and TRBJ2-2, with D hard to call. The CDR3 contains 13 residues. V lost 2 bases to trimming and J lost 1 base, with 5 bases between them. From germline, CDR1 is GTSNPN and CDR2 SVGIG (reference sequence). DNA for the CDR3: TGTGCCTGGAGTCAACAGAACACCGGGGAGCTGTTTTTT. Translated, it gives CAWSQQNTGELFF.

V usage is TRBV30 and J usage is TRBJ2-7, with 9 bases matching TRBD1. Looked up from germline, CDR1 is GTSNPN and CDR2 is SVGIG (reference sequence). With 4 bases clipped from V and 2 bases from J, the junction kept 6 bases outside the gene matches. This CDR3 region has 14 residues. CDR3 DNA sequence: TGTGCCTGGATGGGGACAGGGAACCCCTACGAGCAGTACTTC. Its protein product is CAWMGTGNPYEQYF.

The chain recombines TRBV12-2 with TRBJ2-2; TRBD2 is the table's D call and was not checked against the DNA. TRBV12-2 is labeled a pseudogene. The CDR3 loop spans 23 amino acids. DNA of the CDR3: TGTGCAAGTCGCCCCGGGACTAGCGGGAGGACCTACAAAAAGTTCGCGAACACCGGGGAGCTGTTTTTT. Translated, it gives CASRPGTSGRTYKKFANTGELFF.

This clone turned up a few times. As DNA, the CDR3 is TGCGCCAGCAGTGTCGAGTTGGATACGCAGTATTTT. Its translation is CASSVELDTQYF. The chain employs TRBV10-2 and TRBJ2-3, with no clear D. The CDR3 contains 12 residues. Germline values: CDR1 WSHSY, CDR2 SAAADI. Trimming left V 4 bases short and J 6 bases short, with 8 bases between.

The chain carries TRBV7-9 and TRBJ1-5, with a possible D match to TRBD1 (6 bases). This CDR3 is built from 15 residues. V lost 5 bases and J 1 base, leaving 12 bases between the germline ends. CDR1 and CDR2 from the germline V gene are SEHNR and FQNEAQ (reference sequence). The CDR3 nucleotides read TGTGCCAGCAGCCCATCAGGGGACAGCAATCAGCCCCAGCATTTT. It yields the protein CASSPSGDSNQPQHF.

The gene calls are TRBV3-1 (or the pseudogene TRBV3-2) and TRBJ1-4; the match to TRBD1 covers 7 bases. Germline V gene sequence: CDR1 LGHDT, CDR2 YNNKEL (reference sequence). CDR3 length equals 18 residues. J was trimmed by 3 bases and V by 5 bases; bases with no gene match: 15. CDR3 residues: CASSLKRTGGRANEKLFF. Written as DNA, the CDR3 is TGTGCCAGCAGCTTAAAAAGGACAGGAGGAAGGGCTAATGAAAAACTGTTTTTT.

The rearrangement links TRBV18 to TRBJ2-2; tentatively, D is TRBD2 (5 bases). Trimming pared 3 bases from V and 2 bases from J, leaving 13 bases between. CDR3 length: 16 residues. The germline gives CDR1 KGHSH, CDR2 LQKENI. In DNA form, the CDR3 reads TGTGCCAGCTCACCTAGCGCCTTAAGAAACACCGGGGAGCTGTTTTTT. Encoded protein: CASSPSALRNTGELFF. Using reference TRBV18 and TRBJ2-2 for the parts outside the CDR3, the full variable domain is NAGVMQNPRHLVRRRGQEARLRCSPMKGHSHVYWYRQLPEEGLKFMVYLQKENIIDESGMPKERFSAEFPKEGPSILRIQQVVRGDSAAYFCASSPSALRNTGELFFGEGSRLTVL.

The rearrangement joins TRBV14 to TRBJ2-1, with D possibly being TRBD2 (6 bases). V gave up 4 bases and J gave up 4 bases, with 11 bases separating them. The CDR3 consists of 14 residues. Germline assignment: CDR1 SGHDN and CDR2 FVKESK. This CDR3 reads CASSRAGYYNEQFF. The CDR3 DNA reads as TGTGCCAGCAGCCGGGCGGGGTATTACAATGAGCAGTTCTTC.

The V gene is TRBV18, the J gene TRBJ1-2, with D unclear. From germline, CDR1 is KGHSH and CDR2 LQKENI. CDR3 length: 14 residues. Between the trimmed V and J ends, which lost 2 bases and 3 bases, there was a span of 10 bases. The chain's CDR3 is CASSPRGMDYGYTF. The CDR3, as DNA: TGTGCCAGCTCACCAAGAGGGATGGACTATGGCTACACCTTC.

The J gene is TRBJ1-5, the V gene TRBV18; D ambiguous. CDR1 and CDR2 from the germline V gene are KGHSH and LQKENI. CDR3 length: 15 amino acids. With 6 bases removed from V and 0 bases from J, the gap between germline ends came to 12 bases. The chain's CDR3 is CASSPNIHSNQPQHF. CDR3 DNA sequence: TGTGCCAGCTCCCCAAACATCCATAGCAATCAGCCCCAGCATTTT.